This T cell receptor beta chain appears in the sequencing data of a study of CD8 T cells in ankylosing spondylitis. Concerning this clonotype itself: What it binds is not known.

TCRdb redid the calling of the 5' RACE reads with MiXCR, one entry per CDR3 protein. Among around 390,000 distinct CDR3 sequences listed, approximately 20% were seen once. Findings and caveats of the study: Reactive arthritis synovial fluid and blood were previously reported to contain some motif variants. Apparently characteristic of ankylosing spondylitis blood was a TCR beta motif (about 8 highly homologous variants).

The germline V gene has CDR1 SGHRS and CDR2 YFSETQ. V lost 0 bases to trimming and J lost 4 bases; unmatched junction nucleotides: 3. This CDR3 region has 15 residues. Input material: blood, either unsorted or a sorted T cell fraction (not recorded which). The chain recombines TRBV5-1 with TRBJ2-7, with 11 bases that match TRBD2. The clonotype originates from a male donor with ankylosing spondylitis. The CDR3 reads CASSLAGLAVYEQYF. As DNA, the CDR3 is TGCGCCAGCAGCTTGGCGGGACTAGCGGTTTACGAGCAGTACTTC.